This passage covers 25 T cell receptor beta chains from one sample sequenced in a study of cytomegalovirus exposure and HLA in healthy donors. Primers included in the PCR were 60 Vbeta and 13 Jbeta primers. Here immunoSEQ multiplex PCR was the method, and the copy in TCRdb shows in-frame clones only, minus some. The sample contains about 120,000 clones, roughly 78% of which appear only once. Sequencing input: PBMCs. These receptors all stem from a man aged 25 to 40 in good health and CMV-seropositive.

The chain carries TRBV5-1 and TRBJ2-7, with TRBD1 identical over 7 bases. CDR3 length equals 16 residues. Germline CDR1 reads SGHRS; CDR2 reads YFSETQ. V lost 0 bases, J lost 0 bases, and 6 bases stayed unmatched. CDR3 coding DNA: TGCGCCAGCAGCTTGGATGGGCCAGGGGGCTCCTACGAGCAGTACTTC. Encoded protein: CASSLDGPGGSYEQYF.

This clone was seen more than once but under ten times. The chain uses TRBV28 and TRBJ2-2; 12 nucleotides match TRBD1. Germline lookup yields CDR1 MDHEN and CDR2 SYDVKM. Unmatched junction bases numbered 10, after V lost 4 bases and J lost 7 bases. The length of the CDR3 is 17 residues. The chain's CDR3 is CASSSPGTGGLNGELFF. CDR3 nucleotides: TGTGCCAGCAGTTCGCCCGGGACAGGGGGCTTAAACGGGGAGCTGTTTTTT. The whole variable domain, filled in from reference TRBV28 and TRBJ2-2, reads DVKVTQSSRYLVKRTGEKVFLECVQDMDHENMFWYRQDPGLGLRLIYFSYDVKMKEKGDIPEGYSVSREKKERFSLILESASTNQTSMYLCASSSPGTGGLNGELFFGEGSRLTVL.

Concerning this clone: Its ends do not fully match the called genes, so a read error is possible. CDR3 sequence (DNA): TGTGCTAGCAGCTTTACTATAGATAATGAGCAGTTCTTC. It is translated as CASSFTIDNEQFF. This chain connects TRBV7-7 to TRBJ2-1, with D uncertain. The CDR3 is 13 residues long. The germline gives CDR1 SSHAT, CDR2 FNYEAQ (reference sequence).

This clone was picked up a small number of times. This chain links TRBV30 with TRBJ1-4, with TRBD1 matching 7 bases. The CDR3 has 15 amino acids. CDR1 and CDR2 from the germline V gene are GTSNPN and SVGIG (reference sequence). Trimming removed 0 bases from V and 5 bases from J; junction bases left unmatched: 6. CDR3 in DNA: TGTGCCTGGAGTGTTTCCGGGACAGTCAATGAAAAACTGTTTTTT. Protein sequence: CAWSVSGTVNEKLFF. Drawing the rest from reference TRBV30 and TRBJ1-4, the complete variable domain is SQTIHQWPATLVQPVGSPLSLECTVEGTSNPNLYWYRQAAGRGLQLLFYSVGIGQISSEVPQNLSASRPQDRQFILSSKKLLLSDSGFYLCAWSVSGTVNEKLFFGSGTQLSVL.

The CDR3 is CAWKAGGRLVEQFF. CDR3 nucleotides: TGTGCCTGGAAGGCGGGAGGTCGGCTCGTTGAGCAGTTCTTC. The chain uses TRBV30 and TRBJ2-1, with 8 bases matching TRBD2. The V and J ends lost 4 bases and 9 bases, in that order; junction bases with no gene match: 11. Germline V CDR1 and CDR2: GTSNPN, SVGIG (reference sequence). This CDR3 spans 14 amino acids.

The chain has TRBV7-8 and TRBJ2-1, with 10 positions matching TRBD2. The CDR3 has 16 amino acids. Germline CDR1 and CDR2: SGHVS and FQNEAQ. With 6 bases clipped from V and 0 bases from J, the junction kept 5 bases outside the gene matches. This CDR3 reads CASSQPSGSSYNEQFF. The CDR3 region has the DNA TGTGCCAGCAGTCAACCTAGCGGGAGCTCCTACAATGAGCAGTTCTTC.

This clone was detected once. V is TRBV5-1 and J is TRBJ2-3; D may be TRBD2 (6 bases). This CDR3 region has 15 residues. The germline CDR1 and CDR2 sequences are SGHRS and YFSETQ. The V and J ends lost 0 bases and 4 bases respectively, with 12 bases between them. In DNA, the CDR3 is TGCGCCAGCAGCTTGGTCGGCGGGATTGCAGATACGCAGTATTTT. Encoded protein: CASSLVGGIADTQYF.

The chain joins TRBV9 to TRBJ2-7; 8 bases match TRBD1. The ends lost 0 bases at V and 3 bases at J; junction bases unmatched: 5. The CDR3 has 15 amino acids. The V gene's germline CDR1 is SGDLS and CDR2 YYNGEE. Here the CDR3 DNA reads TGTGCCAGCAGCGTAGAACCGGGACAGGACTACGAGCAGTACTTC. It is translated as CASSVEPGQDYEQYF.

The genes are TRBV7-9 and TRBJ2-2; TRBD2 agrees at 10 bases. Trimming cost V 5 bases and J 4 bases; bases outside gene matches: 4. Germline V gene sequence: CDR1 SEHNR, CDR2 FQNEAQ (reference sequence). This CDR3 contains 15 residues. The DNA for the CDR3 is TGTGCCAGCAGCCGAAGCGGGAGGGCCACCGGGGAGCTGTTTTTT. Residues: CASSRSGRATGELFF.

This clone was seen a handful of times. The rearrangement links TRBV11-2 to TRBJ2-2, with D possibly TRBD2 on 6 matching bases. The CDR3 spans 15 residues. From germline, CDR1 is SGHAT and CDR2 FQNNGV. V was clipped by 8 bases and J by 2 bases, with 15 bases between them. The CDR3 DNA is TGTGCCAGCTGGCAGTGGGCGGGAAACACCGGGGAGCTGTTTTTT. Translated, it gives CASWQWAGNTGELFF.

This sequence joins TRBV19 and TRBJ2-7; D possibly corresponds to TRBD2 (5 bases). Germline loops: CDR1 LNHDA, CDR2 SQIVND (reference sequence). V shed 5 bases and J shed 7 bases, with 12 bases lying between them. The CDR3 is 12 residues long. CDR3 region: CASSRRTGEQYF. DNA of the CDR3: TGTGCCAGTAGTCGCCGGACTGGTGAGCAGTACTTC.

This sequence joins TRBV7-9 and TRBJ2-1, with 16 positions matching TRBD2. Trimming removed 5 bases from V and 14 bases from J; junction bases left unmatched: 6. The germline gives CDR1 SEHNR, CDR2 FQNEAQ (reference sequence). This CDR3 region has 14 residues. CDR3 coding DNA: TGTGCCAGCAGCACCGTGGGGACTAGCGGGAGGGAGTTCTTC. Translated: CASSTVGTSGREFF.

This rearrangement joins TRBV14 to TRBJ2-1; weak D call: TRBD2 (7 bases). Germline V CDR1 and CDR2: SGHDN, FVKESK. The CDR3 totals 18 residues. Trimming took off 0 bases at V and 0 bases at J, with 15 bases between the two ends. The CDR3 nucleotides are TGTGCCAGCAGCCAAGAGTGGGGGCGGGAGAGCTCCTACAATGAGCAGTTCTTC. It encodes CASSQEWGRESSYNEQFF.

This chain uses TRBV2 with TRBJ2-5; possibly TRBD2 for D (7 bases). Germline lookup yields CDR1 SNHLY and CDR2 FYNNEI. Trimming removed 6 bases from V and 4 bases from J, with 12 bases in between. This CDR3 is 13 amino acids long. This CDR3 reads CASRYREGETQYF. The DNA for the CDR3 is TGTGCCAGCAGATACAGGGAGGGAGAGACCCAGTACTTC.

Here the CDR3 DNA reads TGTGCCAGTAGTATCGTACGGGGAGATGGCTACACCTTC. Amino acids: CASSIVRGDGYTF. The chain joins TRBV19 to TRBJ1-2; no clear D. Germline assignment: CDR1 LNHDA and CDR2 SQIVND (reference sequence). Trimming pared 3 bases from V and 6 bases from J, leaving 11 bases between. This CDR3 comprises 13 residues. Using reference TRBV19 and TRBJ1-2 for the parts outside the CDR3, the full variable domain is DGGITQSPKYLFRKEGQNVTLSCEQNLNHDAMYWYRQDPGQGLRLIYYSQIVNDFQKGDIAEGYSVSREKKESFPLTVTSAQKNPTAFYLCASSIVRGDGYTFGSGTRLTVV.

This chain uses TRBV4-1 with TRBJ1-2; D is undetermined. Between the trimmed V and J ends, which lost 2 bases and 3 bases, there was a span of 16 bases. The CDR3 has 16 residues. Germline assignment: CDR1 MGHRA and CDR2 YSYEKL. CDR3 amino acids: CASSQIARLRDYGYTF. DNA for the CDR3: TGCGCCAGCAGCCAAATAGCGAGACTGCGAGACTATGGCTACACCTTC.

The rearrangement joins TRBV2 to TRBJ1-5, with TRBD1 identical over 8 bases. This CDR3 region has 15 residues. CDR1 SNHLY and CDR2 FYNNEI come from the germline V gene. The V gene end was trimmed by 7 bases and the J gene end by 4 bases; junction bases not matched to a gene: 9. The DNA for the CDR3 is TGTGCCAGCACTATAGGACAGGGAGGAAATCAGCCCCAGCATTTT. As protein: CASTIGQGGNQPQHF.

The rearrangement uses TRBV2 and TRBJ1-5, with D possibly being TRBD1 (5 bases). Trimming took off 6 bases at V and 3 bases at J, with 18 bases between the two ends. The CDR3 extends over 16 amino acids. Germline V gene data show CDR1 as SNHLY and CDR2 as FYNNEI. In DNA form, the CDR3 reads TGTGCCAGCAGCCCCCCCCAGGGCGGCATCAATCAGCCCCAGCATTTT. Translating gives CASSPPQGGINQPQHF.

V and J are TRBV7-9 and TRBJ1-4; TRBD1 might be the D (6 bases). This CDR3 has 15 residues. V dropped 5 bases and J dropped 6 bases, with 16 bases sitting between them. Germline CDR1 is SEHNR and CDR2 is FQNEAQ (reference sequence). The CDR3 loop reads CASSTLGTSDEKLFF. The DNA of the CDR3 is TGTGCCAGCAGCACCCTGGGGACATCGGATGAAAAACTGTTTTTT. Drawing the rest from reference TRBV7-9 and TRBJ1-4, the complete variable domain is DTGVSQNPRHKITKRGQNVTFRCDPISEHNRLYWYRQTLGQGPEFLTYFQNEAQLEKSRLLSDRFSAERPKGSFSTLEIQRTEQGDSAMYLCASSTLGTSDEKLFFGSGTQLSVL.

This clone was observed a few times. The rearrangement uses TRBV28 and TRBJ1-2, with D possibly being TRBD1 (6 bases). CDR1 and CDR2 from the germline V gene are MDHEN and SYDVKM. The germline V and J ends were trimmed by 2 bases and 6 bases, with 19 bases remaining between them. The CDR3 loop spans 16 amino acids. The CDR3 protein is CASSLGTGWGGNGYTF. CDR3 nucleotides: TGTGCCAGCAGTTTAGGGACCGGCTGGGGGGGCAATGGCTACACCTTC.

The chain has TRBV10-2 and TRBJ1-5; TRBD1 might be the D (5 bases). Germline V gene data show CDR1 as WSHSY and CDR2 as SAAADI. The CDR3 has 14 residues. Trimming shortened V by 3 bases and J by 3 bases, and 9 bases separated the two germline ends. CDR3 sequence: CASSDGGFNQPQHF. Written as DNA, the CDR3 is TGCGCCAGCAGTGATGGGGGGTTCAATCAGCCCCAGCATTTT.

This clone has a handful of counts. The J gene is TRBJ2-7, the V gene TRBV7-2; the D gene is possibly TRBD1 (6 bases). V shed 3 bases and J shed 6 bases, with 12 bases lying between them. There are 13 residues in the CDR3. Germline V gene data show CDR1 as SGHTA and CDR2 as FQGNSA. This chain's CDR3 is CASSFRQAAEQYF. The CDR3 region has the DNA TGTGCCAGCAGCTTTCGACAGGCGGCCGAGCAGTACTTC.

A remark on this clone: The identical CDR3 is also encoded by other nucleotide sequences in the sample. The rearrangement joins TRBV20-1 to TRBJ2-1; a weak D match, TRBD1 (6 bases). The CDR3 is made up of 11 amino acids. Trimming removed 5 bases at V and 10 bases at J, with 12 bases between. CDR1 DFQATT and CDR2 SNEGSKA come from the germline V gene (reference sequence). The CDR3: CSALPGTEQFF. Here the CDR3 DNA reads TGCAGTGCTCTACCTGGGACAGAGCAGTTCTTC.

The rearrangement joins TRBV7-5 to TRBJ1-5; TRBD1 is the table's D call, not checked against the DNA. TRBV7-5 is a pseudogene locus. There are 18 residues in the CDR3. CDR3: CVRSLDPLTGGDNQPQHF. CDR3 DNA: TGTGTCAGAAGCTTAGACCCACTTACAGGGGGCGACAATCAGCCCCAGCATTTT.

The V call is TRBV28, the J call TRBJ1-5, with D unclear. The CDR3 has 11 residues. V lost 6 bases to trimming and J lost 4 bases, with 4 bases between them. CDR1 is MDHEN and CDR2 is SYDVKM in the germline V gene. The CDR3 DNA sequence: TGTGCCAGCAGCGGTAATCAGCCCCAGCATTTT. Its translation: CASSGNQPQHF.